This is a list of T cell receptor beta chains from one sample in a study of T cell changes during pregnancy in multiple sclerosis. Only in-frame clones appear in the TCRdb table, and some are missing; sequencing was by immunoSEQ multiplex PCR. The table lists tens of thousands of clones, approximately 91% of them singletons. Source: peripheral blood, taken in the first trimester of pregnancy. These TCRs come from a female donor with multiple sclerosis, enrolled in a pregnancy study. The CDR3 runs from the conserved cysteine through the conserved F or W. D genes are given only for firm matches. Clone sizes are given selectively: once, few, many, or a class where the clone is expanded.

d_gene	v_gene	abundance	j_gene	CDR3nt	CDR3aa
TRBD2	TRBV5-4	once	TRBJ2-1	TGTGCCAGCAGCCCGACGACTAGCGGGAGGGCCTACGAGCAGTTCTTC	CASSPTTSGRAYEQFF
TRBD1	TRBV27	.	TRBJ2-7	TGTGCCAGCAGTTTAACCGGACAGGGAGGAGAGCAGTACTTC	CASSLTGQGGEQYF
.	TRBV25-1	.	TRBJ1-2	TGTGCCAGCCCTTCCCCCGGGTGGTCCTATGGCTACACCTTC	CASPSPGWSYGYTF
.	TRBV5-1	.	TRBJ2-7	TGCGCCAGCAGCTTGGTAGGACTACCCCCTTACGAGCAGTACTTC	CASSLVGLPPYEQYF
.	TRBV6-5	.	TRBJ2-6	TGTGCCAGCAGGGGGCCTGGGGCCAACGTCCTGACTTTC	CASRGPGANVLTF
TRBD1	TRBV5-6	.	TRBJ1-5	TGTGCCAGCAGCTTGGTCGCAGGGGGGCAGCCCCAGCATTTT	CASSLVAGGQPQHF
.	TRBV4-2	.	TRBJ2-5	TGTGCCAGCAGCCAAGTGAGATCGGAGGCCAAAGAGACCCAGTACTTC	CASSQVRSEAKETQYF
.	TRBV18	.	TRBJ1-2	TGTGCCAGCTCACCCACCAGGGCCGGGGGCTATGGCTACACCTTC	CASSPTRAGGYGYTF
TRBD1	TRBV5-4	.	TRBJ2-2	TGTGCCAGCAGCTCGCCCCCGGGACAGGGGGGCCCTGGAGGGGAGCTGTTTTTT	CASSSPPGQGGPGGELFF
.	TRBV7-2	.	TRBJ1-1	TGTGCCAGCAGCTTAGGGCCCCTCTGGAACACTGAAGCTTTCTTT	CASSLGPLWNTEAFF
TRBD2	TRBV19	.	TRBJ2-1	TGTGCCAGTAGTCCCGGCCCACAGCGGGGGTCCTACAATGAGCAGTTCTTC	CASSPGPQRGSYNEQFF
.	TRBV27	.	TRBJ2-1	TGTGCCAGCAGTTTGTTGTTTCGCAATGAGCAGTTCTTC	CASSLLFRNEQFF
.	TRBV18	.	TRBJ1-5	TGTGCCAGCTCACCAGTTGGGGGCAGTCAGCCCCAGCATTTT	CASSPVGGSQPQHF
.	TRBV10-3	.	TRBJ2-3	TGTGCCATCAGTGAGTCAGCCGGCACAGATACGCAGTATTTT	CAISESAGTDTQYF
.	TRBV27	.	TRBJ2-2	TGTGCCAGCAGTCAGATCCCCCCTAACACCGGGGAGCTGTTTTTT	CASSQIPPNTGELFF